This T cell receptor (beta chain) came from a study of T cells after yellow fever vaccination. About the study: Fractions containing few cells were prepared with SMART-Seq v4 Ultra Low Input.

This clonotype was recorded at least ten times. The V end lost 11 bases, the J end lost 3 bases, and 10 bases lay between the germline ends. CDR3 length: 12 residues. TCRdb analysed the 5' RACE reads with MiXCR anew, one entry per CDR3 protein. The sample contains about 240,000 distinct CDR3 sequences, 3.6% of which appear only once. The chain recombines TRBV12-3 or TRBV12-4 with TRBJ2-2; D may be TRBD2 (5 bases). Here the sequenced sample was PBMCs, taken 15 days after the yellow fever booster vaccination. The source is a man between 18 and 35 years old who received the YFV17D yellow fever vaccine. The DNA for the CDR3 is TGTGCCGGGTCGCGGGACACCGGGGAGCTGTTTTTT. It specifies CAGSRDTGELFF.